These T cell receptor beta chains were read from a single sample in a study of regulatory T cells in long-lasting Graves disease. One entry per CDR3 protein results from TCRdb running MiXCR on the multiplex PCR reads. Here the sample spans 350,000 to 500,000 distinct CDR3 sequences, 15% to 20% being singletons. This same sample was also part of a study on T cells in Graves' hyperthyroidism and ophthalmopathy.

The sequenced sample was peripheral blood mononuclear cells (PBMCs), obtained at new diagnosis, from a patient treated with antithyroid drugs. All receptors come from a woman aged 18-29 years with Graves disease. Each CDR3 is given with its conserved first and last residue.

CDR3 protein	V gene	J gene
CASSPIMNTEAFF	TRBV28	TRBJ1-1
CASSPTGPSYEQYF	TRBV7-9	TRBJ2-7
CASSPDRGEGYGYTF	TRBV12-3/TRBV12-4	TRBJ1-2
CASSFHNEQFF	TRBV12-3/TRBV12-4	TRBJ2-1
CSVTQGDNQPQHF	TRBV29-1	TRBJ1-5
CASGSRGAGGYTF	TRBV27	TRBJ1-2
CASSLEQGAFNEKLFF	TRBV7-6	TRBJ1-4
CASSLSRAGGGYTF	TRBV28	TRBJ1-2
CASSLLGGGAPQSGEQYF	TRBV12-3/TRBV12-4	TRBJ2-7
CARKKRGRNRQETQYF	TRBV14	TRBJ2-5
CASSLGTSVNQETQYF	TRBV5-1	TRBJ2-5
CASSEGTGETDTQYF	TRBV28	TRBJ2-3
CASSEYPGIGGKLFF	TRBV2	TRBJ1-4
CSARERYHEQFF	TRBV20-1	TRBJ2-1
CASSLEAGAGEQYF	TRBV7-2	TRBJ2-7
CASSLKGPYEQYF	TRBV27	TRBJ2-7
CASKQGWTNEKLFF	TRBV27	TRBJ1-4
CAISVSGSGYEQFF	TRBV10-3	TRBJ2-1
CASMAGTHPREQFF	TRBV7-2	TRBJ2-1
CASSFWGRGETQYF	TRBV28	TRBJ2-5
CASSEQGSNQPQHF	TRBV2	TRBJ1-5
CATRDTPSYEQYFGPGTDTQYF	TRBV15	TRBJ2-3
CASRPRPGQGIGGETQYF	TRBV5-1	TRBJ2-5
CASSFGPEGGYTF	TRBV7-9	TRBJ1-2
CASKPGRNYEQYF	TRBV6-1	TRBJ2-7
CASSFGDPSNQPQHF	TRBV7-2	TRBJ1-5
CASSRSASWGNEQFF	TRBV7-9	TRBJ2-1
CASSLFRVSYNEQFF	TRBV5-5	TRBJ2-1